The 31 T cell receptor beta chains below were found in one sample sequenced in a study of blood T cells in healthy people across ages. Through a sample-barcoded 5' primer and a J-beta primer mix, a second PCR was run for roughly 7 to 11 cycles. TCRdb called the 5' RACE reads again in MiXCR, with one record for every CDR3 protein. The table has 1.6 million or so distinct CDR3 sequences, about 31% seen once. Sequenced input: blood. Every receptor here comes from a woman aged 30 to 39 in good health.

This clonotype was recorded a few times. The gene calls are TRBV7-3 and TRBJ2-1, with D unclear. The CDR3 length is 13 residues. CDR1 and CDR2 (germline): SGHTA, FQGTGA. Between the trimmed V and J ends, which lost 3 bases and 5 bases, there was a span of 8 bases. CDR3 protein: CASSFNGHNEQFF. The CDR3 region has the DNA TGTGCCAGCAGCTTTAATGGCCACAATGAGCAGTTCTTC.

The rearrangement joins TRBV6-1 to TRBJ2-7; 7 bases agree with TRBD1. The CDR3 runs 14 residues. CDR1 MNHNS and CDR2 SASEGT come from the germline V gene. Trimming took 6 bases from V and 2 from J; bases not matched to a gene: 7. The CDR3 nucleotides are TGTGCCAGCAGGGGACAGCAGGACGCCTACGAGCAGTACTTC. This gives the protein CASRGQQDAYEQYF.

This chain joins TRBV7-2 and TRBJ1-1; TRBD1 matches at 8 bases. J lost 6 bases, V lost 5 bases, and 14 bases had no gene match. This CDR3 spans 16 amino acids. Germline V gene sequence: CDR1 SGHTA, CDR2 FQGNSA. The CDR3 DNA is TGTGCCAGCAGCAAGGGTGGACAGGGTCGTAGGTCTGAAGCTTTCTTT. Translating it yields CASSKGGQGRRSEAFF.

This clonotype was counted between two and nine times. The gene calls are TRBV20-1 and TRBJ2-5; possible D gene TRBD1, 6 bases. The V end was cut by 3 bases, the J end by 1 base, with 15 bases between. CDR3 length: 15 amino acids. Germline CDR1 DFQATT, CDR2 SNEGSKA (reference sequence). The CDR3 sequence is CSASEHGQFQETQYF. The CDR3 DNA sequence: TGCAGTGCTAGCGAGCACGGACAGTTCCAAGAGACCCAGTACTTC.

About this clonotype: Its ends do not fully match the called genes, so a read error is possible. The gene calls are TRBV10-3 and TRBJ1-2, with D possibly TRBD1 on 6 matching bases. The CDR3 loop spans 20 amino acids. In germline, CDR1 is ENHRY, CDR2 SYGVKD. This CDR3 reads CAISETTATGGMINNYDYTF. DNA of the CDR3: TGTGCCATCAGTGAGACAACCGCGACAGGAGGGATGATTAATAACTATGACTACACCTTC.

The table lists this clonotype with a few counts. This chain connects TRBV28 to TRBJ2-7, with D unresolved. Trimming pared 2 bases from V and 4 bases from J, leaving 15 bases between. Germline values: CDR1 MDHEN, CDR2 SYDVKM. The CDR3 consists of 15 residues. The CDR3 protein is CASSLVHPGKYEQYF. As DNA, the CDR3 is TGTGCCAGCAGTTTAGTTCATCCAGGAAAGTACGAGCAGTACTTC. Variable domain in full (rest from reference TRBV28 and TRBJ2-7): DVKVTQSSRYLVKRTGEKVFLECVQDMDHENMFWYRQDPGLGLRLIYFSYDVKMKEKGDIPEGYSVSREKKERFSLILESASTNQTSMYLCASSLVHPGKYEQYFGPGTRLTVT.

V gene TRBV20-1 combines with J gene TRBJ2-7, with 12 bases identical to TRBD2. The CDR3 runs 15 residues. The J segment lost 4 bases and the V segment lost 4 bases, leaving 8 bases of the junction unmatched. Germline lookup yields CDR1 DFQATT and CDR2 SNEGSKA (reference sequence). CDR3 in DNA: TGCAGTGCTACCGATTGGACTAGCGGGGCTTACGAGCAGTACTTC. Its translation is CSATDWTSGAYEQYF.

The rearrangement uses TRBV20-1 and TRBJ1-2; 9 bases are a match to TRBD1. This CDR3 comprises 13 residues. The germline V gene has CDR1 DFQATT and CDR2 SNEGSKA (reference sequence). V gave up 7 bases and J gave up 1 base; unmatched junction bases: 4. CDR3 amino acids: CSVPGQGNYGYTF. The CDR3 DNA reads as TGCAGTGTACCGGGACAGGGTAACTATGGCTACACCTTC.

This chain connects TRBV6-6 to TRBJ2-1; no definite D call. Trimming removed 5 bases at V and 10 bases at J, with 15 bases between. The CDR3 covers 13 residues. Germline loops: CDR1 MNHNY, CDR2 SVGAGI (reference sequence). The CDR3 loop reads CASSPPNEREQFF. The CDR3 nucleotides are TGTGCCAGCAGTCCGCCCAATGAGCGAGAGCAGTTCTTC.

This clonotype was recorded many times. The rearrangement links TRBV9 to TRBJ1-2; TRBD1 matches at 12 bases. Germline assignment: CDR1 SGDLS and CDR2 YYNGEE. Losses at the gene ends were 3 bases for V and 4 bases for J; bases not matched to a gene: 4. The CDR3 consists of 15 residues. The CDR3 is CASSAGQGAVYGYTF. The CDR3, as DNA: TGTGCCAGCAGCGCGGGACAGGGGGCGGTCTATGGCTACACCTTC.

Only a few counts were recorded for this clonotype. The chain couples TRBV7-9 to TRBJ2-7, with 8 nucleotides matching TRBD2. The germline V gene has CDR1 SEHNR and CDR2 FQNEAQ (reference sequence). J lost 6 bases, V lost 4 bases, and 11 bases had no gene match. The CDR3 is 15 amino acids. The CDR3 protein is CASSSPGLVMLEQYF. CDR3 sequence (DNA): TGTGCCAGCAGCTCGCCGGGACTAGTTATGCTCGAGCAGTACTTC.

This clonotype was recorded a few times. The CDR3 is CASSSPESQEKLFF. CDR3 coding DNA: TGTGCCAGCAGTTCCCCCGAAAGCCAAGAAAAACTGTTTTTT. This chain joins TRBV28 and TRBJ1-4, with D unclear. This CDR3 has 14 residues. The germline V and J ends were trimmed by 4 bases and 8 bases, with 14 bases remaining between them. Germline values: CDR1 MDHEN, CDR2 SYDVKM.

The table lists this clonotype with a few counts. The chain has TRBV3-1 and TRBJ1-4; no firm D call. CDR1 is LGHDT and CDR2 is YNNKEL in the germline V gene (reference sequence). V lost 4 bases, J lost 8 bases, and 20 bases lay in between. The CDR3 covers 16 residues. The CDR3 DNA reads TGTGCCAGCAGCCCTACGAGTGTTGGGTTAGGGGAAAAACTGTTTTTT. It translates to CASSPTSVGLGEKLFF. The whole variable domain, remainder taken from reference TRBV3-1 and TRBJ1-4, is DTAVSQTPKYLVTQMGNDKSIKCEQNLGHDTMYWYKQDSKKFLKIMFSYNNKELIINETVPNRFSPKSPDKAHLNLHINSLELGDSAVYFCASSPTSVGLGEKLFFGSGTQLSVL.

This chain uses TRBV11-2 with TRBJ2-5; D might be TRBD1 (5 bases). V was pared by 1 base and J by 11 bases, with 17 bases between. CDR3 length equals 14 residues. Looked up from germline, CDR1 is SGHAT and CDR2 is FQNNGV. This chain's CDR3 is CASSLAPGWNEQYF. The CDR3 DNA sequence: TGTGCCAGCAGCTTAGCCCCAGGGTGGAATGAGCAGTACTTC.

The chain links TRBV30 to TRBJ2-3; D is perhaps TRBD2 (5 bases). The V end was cut by 1 base, the J end by 0 bases, with 11 bases between. This CDR3 is built from 15 residues. Germline V CDR1 and CDR2: GTSNPN, SVGIG (reference sequence). CDR3: CAWSEAGSSTDTQYF. CDR3 sequence (DNA): TGTGCCTGGAGTGAGGCGGGTTCTAGCACAGATACGCAGTATTTT.

The chain links TRBV6-2 or TRBV6-3 to TRBJ1-2; the match to TRBD1 covers 9 bases. The ends lost 6 bases at V and 1 base at J; junction bases unmatched: 6. CDR1 is MNHEY and CDR2 is SVGEGT in the germline V gene. The CDR3 length is 15 residues. The CDR3 is CASSARTGVNYGYTF. Here the CDR3 DNA reads TGTGCCAGCAGCGCGCGGACAGGGGTTAACTATGGCTACACCTTC.

V is TRBV29-1 and J is TRBJ1-1; D is unresolved. CDR1 is SQVTM, CDR2 ANQGSEA, per germline. Trimming left V 3 bases short and J 0 bases short, with 17 bases between. This CDR3 has 16 amino acids. The CDR3 nucleotides read TGCAGCGTTGATTCAGGAGAGGATGGTTTGAACACTGAAGCTTTCTTT. Residues: CSVDSGEDGLNTEAFF.

This clonotype was seen at least ten times. The chain employs TRBV29-1 and TRBJ2-3; D call uncertain. The germline CDR1 and CDR2 sequences are SQVTM and ANQGSEA. V was clipped by 5 bases and J by 1 base, with 16 bases between them. This CDR3 spans 15 amino acids. The CDR3 here is CSVIRSSGGTDTQYF. CDR3 nucleotides: TGCAGCGTTATCAGGTCCTCTGGGGGCACAGATACGCAGTATTTT.

This clonotype was picked up a small number of times. J is TRBJ2-3 and V is TRBV10-1; 7 bases align to TRBD2. The CDR3 spans 16 residues. Germline lookup yields CDR1 WNHNN and CDR2 SYGVQD (reference sequence). With V trimmed by 0 bases and J by 2 bases, 5 bases remained unmatched. The CDR3 sequence is CASSESASGLTDTQYF. In DNA form, the CDR3 reads TGCGCCAGCAGTGAGTCGGCTAGCGGACTCACAGATACGCAGTATTTT.

This clonotype appeared a few times. The V call is TRBV13, the J call TRBJ1-1; weak D call: TRBD1 (6 bases). Trimming took 6 bases from V and 3 from J, leaving 8 bases between them. The germline V gene encodes CDR1 PRHDT and CDR2 FYEKMQ (reference sequence). The CDR3 loop spans 12 amino acids. The CDR3 DNA is TGTGCCAGCAGTAGACAGGACACTGAAGCTTTCTTT. It encodes CASSRQDTEAFF.

This clonotype was detected ten times or more. V usage is TRBV29-1 and J usage is TRBJ2-1; D is unclear. Per the germline V gene, CDR1 is SQVTM and CDR2 is ANQGSEA. This CDR3 has 11 residues. V was trimmed by 1 base and J by 7 bases, leaving 5 bases between them. CDR3 nucleotides: TGCAGCGTTGAAGTGACGAATGAGCAGTTCTTC. This translates into CSVEVTNEQFF.

This sequence joins TRBV7-8 and TRBJ2-7, with unresolved D. Trimming shortened V by 1 base and J by 3 bases, and 13 bases separated the two germline ends. This CDR3 spans 15 amino acids. CDR1 is SGHVS, CDR2 FQNEAQ, per germline. The CDR3 nucleotides are TGTGCCAGCAGCTTAGGGCCTGACATGAGCTACGAGCAGTACTTC. This translates into CASSLGPDMSYEQYF.

This rearrangement joins TRBV7-9 to TRBJ1-2; no reliable D call. Trimming left V 7 bases short and J 8 bases short, with 17 bases between. CDR1 SEHNR and CDR2 FQNEAQ come from the germline V gene (reference sequence). The CDR3 is 13 residues long. CDR3 DNA sequence: TGTGCCAGCACCCCCTGGTCCGATGAGGGCTACACCTTC. Its translation: CASTPWSDEGYTF. Drawing the rest from reference TRBV7-9 and TRBJ1-2, the complete variable domain is DTGVSQNPRHKITKRGQNVTFRCDPISEHNRLYWYRQTLGQGPEFLTYFQNEAQLEKSRLLSDRFSAERPKGSFSTLEIQRTEQGDSAMYLCASTPWSDEGYTFGSGTRLTVV.

V gene TRBV20-1 combines with J gene TRBJ2-1; no firm D call. The CDR3 has 13 residues. Germline CDR1 is DFQATT and CDR2 is SNEGSKA (reference sequence). V lost 1 base to trimming and J lost 3 bases, with 7 bases between them. This chain's CDR3 is CSARANSYNEQFF. The CDR3 DNA sequence: TGCAGTGCTAGAGCTAACAGCTACAATGAGCAGTTCTTC.

This chain joins TRBV20-1 and TRBJ1-2; D not certain. V shed 3 bases and J shed 4 bases, with 12 bases lying between them. Germline V gene sequence: CDR1 DFQATT, CDR2 SNEGSKA (reference sequence). The CDR3 consists of 13 residues. CDR3 residues: CSASSGIPYGYTF. The CDR3 nucleotides are TGCAGTGCTAGTTCGGGGATCCCCTATGGCTACACCTTC.

This clonotype has only a few counts. The V and J genes are TRBV6-1 and TRBJ2-1; D unclear. Trimming removed 4 bases at V and 0 bases at J, with 10 bases between. CDR1 MNHNS and CDR2 SASEGT come from the germline V gene. The CDR3 totals 15 residues. CDR3 region: CASSVDFSSYNEQFF. The CDR3 region has the DNA TGTGCCAGCAGTGTTGACTTTAGCTCCTACAATGAGCAGTTCTTC.

The J gene is TRBJ1-1, the V gene TRBV11-2; TRBD1 aligns across 7 bases. The CDR3 is made up of 16 amino acids. V trimming: 5 bases; J trimming: 3 bases; junction bases outside the gene matches: 12. Germline V gene lookup returns CDR1 SGHAT and CDR2 FQNNGV. The CDR3 region has the DNA TGTGCCAGCAGCCTTGTTAGGACAGGAGGGGACACTGAAGCTTTCTTT. As protein: CASSLVRTGGDTEAFF. Supplemented by reference TRBV11-2 and TRBJ1-1, the full variable domain reads EAGVAQSPRYKIIEKRQSVAFWCNPISGHATLYWYQQILGQGPKLLIQFQNNGVVDDSQLPKDRFSAERLKGVDSTLKIQPAKLEDSAVYLCASSLVRTGGDTEAFFGQGTRLTVV.

In this sample, this clonotype turned up a few times. The chain joins TRBV7-9 to TRBJ1-1; weak D call: TRBD1 (6 bases). The V gene lost 4 bases and the J gene lost 3 bases, with 15 bases spanning the gap. Germline V gene sequence: CDR1 SEHNR, CDR2 FQNEAQ (reference sequence). The CDR3 consists of 15 residues. CDR3 in DNA: TGTGCCAGCAGCTCGACAGGTCTCGGGGACACTGAAGCTTTCTTT. Its protein is CASSSTGLGDTEAFF.

The chain joins TRBV27 to TRBJ1-1; D not certain. This CDR3 is 13 amino acids long. V lost 1 base, J lost 6 bases, and 9 bases lay in between. Germline CDR1 reads MNHEY; CDR2 reads SMNVEV (reference sequence). CDR3 DNA sequence: TGTGCCAGCAGTTTATTTTCGGGCTCTGAAGCTTTCTTT. Translation gives CASSLFSGSEAFF.

In regard to this clonotype: The junction departs from germline at one end; a sequencing error may be responsible. The chain has TRBV27 and TRBJ2-1; possibly TRBD2 for D (6 bases). The CDR3 loop spans 14 amino acids. Germline values: CDR1 MNHEY, CDR2 SMNVEV (reference sequence). CDR3 in DNA: TGTGCCAGCAGTCGGGACTCACGCTACGATGAGCAGTTCTTC. Translation gives CASSRDSRYDEQFF.

The V call is TRBV5-1, the J call TRBJ2-2, with 8 bases lining up with TRBD1. Per the germline V gene, CDR1 is SGHRS and CDR2 is YFSETQ. The J segment lost 8 bases and the V segment lost 3 bases, leaving 6 bases of the junction unmatched. CDR3 length: 14 amino acids. The CDR3 DNA reads TGCGCCAGCAGCTCTGGACAGGGCGCAGGGGAGCTGTTTTTT. Its translation: CASSSGQGAGELFF.